This T cell receptor beta chain appears in the sequencing data of a study of T cells after yellow fever vaccination. The study's findings and limits: Contaminating bulk clonotypes could be abundant in FACS-sorted repertoires.

Using its own MiXCR run on the 5' RACE reads, TCRdb lists one record per CDR3 protein. The data show about 30,000 distinct CDR3 sequences, with roughly 4.5% seen just once and approximately 49% held by the top ten. This clonotype was counted many times. Its antigen is unknown. Per germline, CDR1 LNHNV and CDR2 YYDKDF (reference sequence). The CDR3 runs to 15 residues. J was trimmed by 2 bases and V by 5 bases; bases with no gene match: 4. This clonotype was obtained from a man aged 30 to 39 who received the YFV17D yellow fever vaccine. The material was CD8+ T cells sorted from PBMCs, obtained 5 days after the yellow fever booster vaccination. This rearrangement joins TRBV15 to TRBJ2-3, with 10 bases matching TRBD1. CDR3: CATSQRQGATDTQYF. The CDR3 DNA reads as TGTGCCACCAGCCAACGACAGGGGGCCACAGATACGCAGTATTTT.